The rows below give T cell receptor beta chains drawn from one sample of a study of T cells in Graves' hyperthyroidism and ophthalmopathy. MiXCR was run by TCRdb on the multiplex PCR reads, yielding one entry per CDR3 protein. This sample has 95,000 to 110,000 distinct CDR3 sequences, with roughly 50% found just once. Sequencing input: blood. The source of these receptors is a man aged 40-49 years with Graves' hyperthyroidism. Both conserved end residues are trimmed from each CDR3.

TRBJ2-3 TRBV5-6 ASSLAGGGPTDTQY
TRBJ2-5 TRBV20-1 SATSGGETQY
TRBJ2-2 TRBV6-2/TRBV6-3 ASSLLSATGLTGELF
TRBJ1-2 TRBV7-2 ASSPTGEVGYT
TRBJ2-5 TRBV24-1 ASSPAQPGQGWETQY
TRBJ2-3 TRBV7-2 ASSLGLQRSTDTQY
TRBJ2-1 TRBV5-8 ASSWTPQEQF
TRBJ1-4 TRBV6-6 ASVRGKTNRGQDEKLF
TRBJ1-2 TRBV20-1 SAIWFRGRFDYGYT
TRBJ2-7 TRBV4-2 ASSQVAGAIYEQY
TRBJ2-5 TRBV5-5 ASSQEWGAWTQY
TRBJ2-1 TRBV7-9 ASSLGATTGCNEQF
TRBJ2-7 TRBV7-9 ASSSAISYEQY
TRBJ1-2 TRBV29-1 SVGGGYT
TRBJ1-1 TRBV10-3 AISDPRIPEDTEAF
TRBJ1-1 TRBV11-1 ASSLGASGRRTEAF
TRBJ2-1 TRBV7-2 ASSLWGPYNEQF
TRBJ2-7 TRBV7-2 ASSLVQGGGYEQY
TRBJ2-1 TRBV19 ASSISGKEQF
TRBJ2-1 TRBV29-1 SVVGGQGTLKYNEQF
TRBJ2-3 TRBV29-1 SAHTDTQY
TRBJ1-1 TRBV5-4 ASSLQTRATEAF
TRBJ2-7 TRBV29-1 SEGTGVVSYEQY